This paragraph reports one TCR beta chain. Its antigen is currently unknown. The CDR3 totals 14 residues. V lost 5 bases, J lost 13 bases, and 23 bases lay in between. CDR1 and CDR2 from the germline V gene are MDHEN and SYDVKM. The data originate from a study of CD8+ T cells in alopecia areata. Extraction and reverse transcription of RNA yielded cDNA as the sequencing template. The table came from immunoSEQ multiplex PCR; TCRdb's copy has only in-frame clones and leaves some out. The sample yields about 11,000 clones, roughly 55% seen once. Study-level results: Scalp sequencing also captures normal skin's resident alphabeta T cells.

In alopecia areata patients, both lesional scalp punch biopsies and peripheral blood were collected. This clonotype originated in a human donor with alopecia areata. V and J are TRBV28 and TRBJ1-2; D is unclear. The sequenced sample consisted of skin. CDR3 DNA sequence: TGTGCCAGCAGTCCGACCGCCCAATCCAGCCTCGCCACCTTC. Its protein product is CASSPTAQSSLATF.